The 27 T cell receptor beta chains below all came from one sample that was sequenced in a study of cytomegalovirus exposure and HLA in healthy donors. Both 60 Vbeta primers and 13 Jbeta primers went into the PCR. TCRdb keeps only in-frame clones here, not all; method: immunoSEQ multiplex PCR. This sample has roughly 51,000 clones, with roughly four fifths found just once. The sequencing sample was made of PBMCs. These receptors were taken from a boy aged 5-17 years in good health and CMV-seropositive.

The rearrangement links TRBV29-1 to TRBJ1-5; D might be TRBD1 (5 bases). Trimming removed 4 bases at V and 8 bases at J, with 15 bases between. This CDR3 contains 13 residues. Germline V lookup: CDR1 SQVTM, CDR2 ANQGSEA. CDR3 residues: CSVAGDLLEPQHF. The CDR3 DNA sequence: TGCAGCGTTGCTGGGGACTTGTTGGAGCCCCAGCATTTT. Using reference TRBV29-1 and TRBJ1-5 for the parts outside the CDR3, the full variable domain is SAVISQKPSRDICQRGTSLTIQCQVDSQVTMMFWYRQQPGQSLTLIATANQGSEATYESGFVIDKFPISRPNLTFSTLTVSNMSPEDSSIYLCSVAGDLLEPQHFGDGTRLSIL.

This sequence joins TRBV13 and TRBJ1-1; 9 bases agree with TRBD1. The V gene's germline CDR1 is PRHDT and CDR2 FYEKMQ (reference sequence). V shed 4 bases and J 5 bases; nucleotides not matched to a gene: 11. This CDR3 region has 16 residues. The DNA of the CDR3 is TGTGCCAGCAGCTGGGGGGACAGGGAGGGGGTAACTGAAGCTTTCTTT. It translates to CASSWGDREGVTEAFF.

CDR3 nucleotides: TGCGCCAGCAGCCTGAGCAACACAGATACGCAGTATTTT. It yields the protein CASSLSNTDTQYF. The gene calls are TRBV5-1 and TRBJ2-3; no definite D call. V shed 4 bases and J shed 2 bases, with 8 bases lying between them. The CDR3 sequence is 13 residues long. Germline CDR1 and CDR2: SGHRS and YFSETQ.

There are a few counts of this clone. The V and J genes are TRBV4-2 and TRBJ2-1, with TRBD2 identical over 7 bases. The CDR3 consists of 15 residues. The V segment lost 5 bases and the J segment 5 bases; nucleotides outside the gene matches: 9. Per germline, CDR1 LGHNA and CDR2 YNFKEQ. Here the CDR3 reads CASSDTAGVHNEQFF. The DNA of the CDR3 is TGTGCCAGCAGCGATACGGCGGGGGTCCACAATGAGCAGTTCTTC.

The sample holds one count of this clone. This chain joins TRBV10-3 and TRBJ2-1, with 8 bases lining up with TRBD2. CDR3 length: 17 amino acids. After removal of 2 bases from V and 0 bases from J, the junction contained 6 bases not matched to a gene. Germline loops: CDR1 ENHRY, CDR2 SYGVKD. The CDR3 reads CAISEIGGGSSYNEQFF. DNA for the CDR3: TGTGCCATCAGTGAGATCGGGGGGGGAAGCTCCTACAATGAGCAGTTCTTC.

The V gene is TRBV5-4, the J gene TRBJ1-1; 7 bases line up with TRBD1. The V gene end was trimmed by 5 bases and the J gene end by 0 bases; junction bases not matched to a gene: 4. This CDR3 comprises 14 residues. CDR1 is SGHNT and CDR2 is YYREEE in the germline V gene (reference sequence). The CDR3 DNA sequence: TGTGCCAGCAGGCTAACAGGGGTGAACACTGAAGCTTTCTTT. Encoded protein: CASRLTGVNTEAFF.

This clone occurred once. This chain links TRBV5-4 with TRBJ2-7, with 7 bases matching TRBD2. V was clipped by 7 bases and J by 1 base; unmatched bases: 5. Germline V gene lookup returns CDR1 SGHNT and CDR2 YYREEE (reference sequence). The CDR3 has 13 amino acids. The CDR3 protein is CASGGGKSYEQYF. As DNA, the CDR3 is TGTGCCAGCGGGGGGGGGAAATCCTACGAGCAGTACTTC.

The chain uses TRBV4-1 and TRBJ1-2; the D gene is possibly TRBD1 (5 bases). V was clipped by 3 bases and J by 5 bases, with 19 bases between them. The CDR3 extends over 16 amino acids. Germline V lookup: CDR1 MGHRA, CDR2 YSYEKL. The CDR3 DNA is TGCGCCAGCAGCCACGTTCTGACAGACACCCTTTATGGCTACACCTTC. It codes for CASSHVLTDTLYGYTF.

This clone was recorded a few times. V gene TRBV7-2 combines with J gene TRBJ2-2; possibly TRBD2 for D (7 bases). CDR1 is SGHTA, CDR2 FQGNSA, per germline. The CDR3 spans 12 residues. The V end was cut by 4 bases, the J end by 9 bases, with 9 bases between. The CDR3 is CASSSGGRELFF. For the CDR3, the DNA is TGTGCCAGCAGCTCGGGGGGCCGGGAGCTGTTTTTT.

The chain recombines TRBV7-6 with TRBJ2-2, with D perhaps matching TRBD1 (6 bases). Trimming removed 4 bases from V and 6 bases from J, with 15 bases in between. CDR1 is SGHVS and CDR2 is FNYEAQ in the germline V gene. This CDR3 comprises 15 residues. CDR3 loop: CASSYRDTISGELFF. The DNA of the CDR3 is TGTGCCAGCAGCTACCGGGACACTATCTCCGGGGAGCTGTTTTTT.

The J gene is TRBJ1-5, the V gene TRBV11-2; D possibly corresponds to TRBD1 (5 bases). The CDR3 spans 17 residues. Trimming removed 0 bases at V and 3 bases at J, with 15 bases between. CDR1 is SGHAT and CDR2 is FQNNGV in the germline V gene. CDR3 coding DNA: TGTGCCAGCAGCTTAGAAAAGAGTAGGGGTTCCAATCAGCCCCAGCATTTT. This sequence encodes CASSLEKSRGSNQPQHF.

This chain joins TRBV6-1 and TRBJ2-2, with TRBD1 matching over 7 bases. The CDR3 is 14 residues long. Germline-derived CDR1 and CDR2 are MNHNS and SASEGT. The ends lost 6 bases at V and 6 bases at J; junction bases unmatched: 7. CDR3 sequence reads: CASSPYRGPGELFF. CDR3 DNA: TGTGCCAGCAGCCCCTACAGGGGCCCCGGGGAGCTGTTTTTT.

V usage is TRBV15 and J usage is TRBJ1-5; 9 positions match TRBD1. CDR3 length: 15 residues. The V segment lost 4 bases and the J segment 5 bases; nucleotides outside the gene matches: 6. CDR1 is LNHNV, CDR2 YYDKDF, per germline (reference sequence). In nucleotides, the CDR3 is TGTGCCACCAGCACCCGGGACAGGGAGTATCAGCCCCAGCATTTT. Encoded protein: CATSTRDREYQPQHF.

The rearrangement joins TRBV13 to TRBJ2-5, with a possible D match to TRBD2 (5 bases). Germline V gives CDR1 PRHDT, CDR2 FYEKMQ (reference sequence). The CDR3 is 14 amino acids. V was trimmed by 1 base and J by 13 bases, leaving 19 bases between them. CDR3 bases: TGTGCCAGCAGCTTAGCGGGCCGGACTGCACTGCGGTACTTC. Its translation: CASSLAGRTALRYF.

The gene calls are TRBV7-9 and TRBJ2-5; D is possibly TRBD1 (6 bases). The better agreement between TRBJ2-7 and the DNA end casts doubt on the J call. CDR3 length: 13 amino acids. CDR1 SEHNR and CDR2 FQNEAQ come from the germline V gene (reference sequence). CDR3 amino acids: CASSRQASYEQYF. CDR3 sequence (DNA): TGTGCCAGCAGCCGACAGGCCTCCTACGAGCAGTACTTC.

The chain combines TRBV27 with TRBJ2-1; 10 bases map to TRBD1. This CDR3 has 15 residues. Germline V CDR1 and CDR2: MNHEY, SMNVEV (reference sequence). V trimming: 6 bases; J trimming: 7 bases; junction bases outside the gene matches: 9. CDR3 sequence (DNA): TGTGCCAGCAGCTTGAGCGGGACAGGGGTTAATGAGCAGTTCTTC. The encoded protein is CASSLSGTGVNEQFF.

In nucleotides, the CDR3 is TGTGCCAGCAGCTTCGCGGTTTCCGGGGAGCTGTTTTTT. It is translated as CASSFAVSGELFF. V is TRBV5-4 and J is TRBJ2-2; no firm D call. CDR1 and CDR2 (germline): SGHNT, YYREEE (reference sequence). With 2 bases removed from V and 6 bases from J, the gap between germline ends came to 8 bases. This CDR3 is built from 13 residues.

This chain uses TRBV5-4 with TRBJ2-5; possible D gene TRBD1, 5 bases. Trimming took off 3 bases at V and 3 bases at J, with 9 bases between the two ends. CDR1 SGHNT and CDR2 YYREEE come from the germline V gene (reference sequence). The CDR3 totals 13 residues. This CDR3 is CASSSGQEETQYF. CDR3 sequence (DNA): TGTGCCAGCAGCTCCGGACAAGAAGAGACCCAGTACTTC.

CDR3 protein: CASRRDSGAFF. DNA of the CDR3: TGTGCCAGCAGACGGGACAGTGGAGCTTTCTTT. V usage is TRBV5-4 and J usage is TRBJ1-1; TRBD1 agrees at 7 bases. CDR3 length: 11 amino acids. The germline V gene has CDR1 SGHNT and CDR2 YYREEE (reference sequence). J was trimmed by 10 bases and V by 5 bases; bases with no gene match: 5.

The CDR3 DNA follows: TGTGCCAGCAGCCTAACAGGGGTCGATCAGCCCCAGCATTTT. As protein: CASSLTGVDQPQHF. The chain has TRBV16 and TRBJ1-5, with TRBD1 identical over 7 bases. Trimming removed 4 bases from V and 5 bases from J; junction bases left unmatched: 5. CDR3 length: 14 residues. CDR1 KGHSY and CDR2 FQNENV come from the germline V gene.

V gene TRBV27 combines with J gene TRBJ2-1; possible D gene TRBD1, 6 bases. The CDR3 covers 15 residues. The germline gives CDR1 MNHEY, CDR2 SMNVEV (reference sequence). V dropped 2 bases and J dropped 0 bases, with 8 bases sitting between them. The CDR3 DNA is TGTGCCAGCAGTTTAAGGGGGAGCTCCTACAATGAGCAGTTCTTC. This codes for CASSLRGSSYNEQFF.

The chain employs TRBV5-1 and TRBJ2-7; 8 positions agree with TRBD1. V was pared by 4 bases and J by 6 bases, with 9 bases of the junction left unmatched. The CDR3 runs to 14 residues. The V gene's germline CDR1 is SGHRS and CDR2 YFSETQ. The CDR3 DNA reads TGCGCCAGCAGCCCCTTCGGACAGGGTGGCGAGCAGTACTTC. This translates into CASSPFGQGGEQYF.

The CDR3 loop is CASGWDNNYEQYF. For the CDR3, the DNA is TGTGCTAGTGGATGGGACAACAACTACGAGCAGTACTTC. The chain recombines TRBV12-5 with TRBJ2-7; tentatively, D is TRBD1 (6 bases). The CDR3 extends over 13 amino acids. The V end was cut by 6 bases, the J end by 3 bases, with 12 bases between. Germline V gene lookup returns CDR1 LGHNT and CDR2 FRNRAP.

J is TRBJ2-7 and V is TRBV4-1; D is unresolved. Germline loops: CDR1 MGHRA, CDR2 YSYEKL. The CDR3 loop spans 12 amino acids. The germline V and J ends were trimmed by 3 bases and 6 bases, with 9 bases remaining between them. The chain's CDR3 is CASSHLYSEQYF. DNA for the CDR3: TGCGCCAGCAGCCACCTGTATTCCGAGCAGTACTTC.

V and J are TRBV9 and TRBJ2-1; 11 bases agree with TRBD2. Unmatched junction bases numbered 13, after V lost 3 bases and J lost 5 bases. The CDR3 runs to 18 residues. Germline CDR1 reads SGDLS; CDR2 reads YYNGEE. The CDR3 DNA reads TGTGCCAGCAGCGGACGTTTTGAGGGACTAGCGGTAAACAATGAGCAGTTCTTC. It codes for CASSGRFEGLAVNNEQFF.

J is TRBJ1-2 and V is TRBV7-9; D ambiguous. Germline assignment: CDR1 SEHNR and CDR2 FQNEAQ (reference sequence). The CDR3 contains 12 residues. V was pared by 4 bases and J by 8 bases, with 11 bases between. DNA of the CDR3: TGTGCCAGCAGCTACGAGGTACAAGGCTACACCTTC. Amino acids: CASSYEVQGYTF.

The J gene is TRBJ1-1, the V gene TRBV7-9; 7 bases map to TRBD1. The J segment lost 1 base and the V segment lost 5 bases, leaving 10 bases of the junction unmatched. Looked up from germline, CDR1 is SEHNR and CDR2 is FQNEAQ (reference sequence). This CDR3 is 16 amino acids long. The CDR3 reads CASSPRGGTANTEAFF. The CDR3, as DNA: TGTGCCAGCAGCCCACGGGGTGGGACAGCGAACACTGAAGCTTTCTTT.